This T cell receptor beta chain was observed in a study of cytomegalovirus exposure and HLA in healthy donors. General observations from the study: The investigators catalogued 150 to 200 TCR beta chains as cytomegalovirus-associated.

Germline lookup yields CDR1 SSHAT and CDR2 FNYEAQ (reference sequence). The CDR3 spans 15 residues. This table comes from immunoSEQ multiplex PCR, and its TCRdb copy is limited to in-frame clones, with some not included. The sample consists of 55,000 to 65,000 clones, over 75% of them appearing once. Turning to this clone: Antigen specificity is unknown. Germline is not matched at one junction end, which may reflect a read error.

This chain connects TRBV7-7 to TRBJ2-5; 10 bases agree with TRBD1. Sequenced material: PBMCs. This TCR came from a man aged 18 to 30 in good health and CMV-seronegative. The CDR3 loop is CASSIRQGAVETQYF. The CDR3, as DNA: TGTGCTAGCAGCATCCGACAGGGGGCAGTGGAGACCCAGTACTTC.